Below are 9 T cell receptor beta chains sequenced from a single sample in a study of long-term antiretroviral therapy in people with HIV. Samples were assayed with immunoSEQ v3.0 at survey level. Assay used: immunoSEQ multiplex PCR; TCRdb lists only in-frame clones, some missing. The table shows tens of thousands of clones, with just over 85% occurring only once. The sample was unsorted PBMCs, taken 0.8 years after starting antiretroviral therapy. Receptors originate from a woman aged 25-40 years with HIV.

Only one count was recorded for this clone. The chain has TRBV12-5 and TRBJ2-1; D gene ambiguous. The CDR3 is 13 amino acids. The V and J ends lost 5 bases and 3 bases respectively, with 8 bases between them. Germline CDR1 LGHNT, CDR2 FRNRAP. The CDR3 loop is CASGPEIYNEQFF. In nucleotides, the CDR3 is TGTGCTAGTGGTCCGGAGATCTACAATGAGCAGTTCTTC.

V usage is TRBV5-6 and J usage is TRBJ2-3, with D possibly TRBD1 on 6 matching bases. The CDR3 loop spans 14 amino acids. Trimming removed 5 bases from V and 1 base from J, with 11 bases in between. The germline CDR1 and CDR2 sequences are SGHDT and YYEEEE. The CDR3 here is CASSLGQRTDTQYF. CDR3 DNA: TGTGCCAGCAGTCTCGGACAGCGCACAGATACGCAGTATTTT. The full variable domain, rest sourced from reference TRBV5-6 and TRBJ2-3, is DAGVTQSPTHLIKTRGQQVTLRCSPKSGHDTVSWYQQALGQGPQFIFQYYEEEERQRGNFPDRFSGHQFPNYSSELNVNALLLGDSALYLCASSLGQRTDTQYFGPGTRLTVL.

The gene calls are TRBV6-6 and TRBJ1-1; D is unresolved. The CDR3 covers 14 residues. Germline assignment: CDR1 MNHNY and CDR2 SVGAGI (reference sequence). V lost 7 bases and J 0 bases, leaving 12 bases between the germline ends. The CDR3 spells CASTSSVLNTEAFF. CDR3 DNA sequence: TGTGCCAGCACCTCCAGCGTTCTGAACACTGAAGCTTTCTTT.

This chain joins TRBV11-2 and TRBJ2-1; the D gene is possibly TRBD1 (6 bases). The V and J ends lost 7 bases and 2 bases respectively, with 18 bases between them. The CDR3 has 16 residues. Germline V gene lookup returns CDR1 SGHAT and CDR2 FQNNGV. CDR3 DNA: TGTGCCAGCATCGAGGGGATGGGGGCGCCCTACAATGAGCAGTTCTTC. Encoded protein: CASIEGMGAPYNEQFF.

The chain carries TRBV5-6 and TRBJ1-3, with D maybe TRBD1 (6 bases). CDR3 size: 14 residues. Germline lookup yields CDR1 SGHDT and CDR2 YYEEEE. V was cut by 1 base and J by 4 bases, with 9 bases left in between. DNA for the CDR3: TGTGCCAGCAGCTTGCGGGGGGGCGGAAACACCATATATTTT. Translated: CASSLRGGGNTIYF. Supplemented by reference TRBV5-6 and TRBJ1-3, the full variable domain reads DAGVTQSPTHLIKTRGQQVTLRCSPKSGHDTVSWYQQALGQGPQFIFQYYEEEERQRGNFPDRFSGHQFPNYSSELNVNALLLGDSALYLCASSLRGGGNTIYFGEGSWLTVV.

This chain connects TRBV10-2 to TRBJ1-1, with D tentatively TRBD1 (5 bases). CDR1 is WSHSY, CDR2 SAAADI, per germline. The CDR3 is made up of 12 amino acids. V lost 5 bases, J lost 5 bases, and 9 bases lay in between. The CDR3 protein is CASSPDRTEAFF. CDR3 in DNA: TGCGCCAGCAGTCCCGACAGAACTGAAGCTTTCTTT.

J is TRBJ2-5 and V is TRBV29-1, with D tentatively TRBD2 (5 bases). The V gene's germline CDR1 is SQVTM and CDR2 ANQGSEA. The CDR3 is 12 amino acids. Trimming cost V 6 bases and J 4 bases, with 12 bases left between them. The CDR3 sequence: CSVGIQAETQYF. The CDR3, as DNA: TGCAGCGTCGGGATTCAGGCAGAGACCCAGTACTTC.

This clone was seen a handful of times. The V call is TRBV12-2, the J call TRBJ2-7. TRBV12-2 is described as a pseudogene. This CDR3 has 16 residues. DNA of the CDR3: TGTGCAAGTCGCTTAGGTGGTCAGATCCGAGCCTACGAGCAGTACGTC. Protein: CASRLGGQIRAYEQYV.

The chain is built from TRBV30 and TRBJ1-5; D is possibly TRBD1 (5 bases). The CDR3 is 14 amino acids. With 0 bases removed from V and 5 bases from J, the gap between germline ends came to 11 bases. Germline V gives CDR1 GTSNPN, CDR2 SVGIG (reference sequence). The CDR3 DNA reads TGTGCCTGGAGTGTAGGGGACTTACATCAGCCCCAGCATTTT. This codes for CAWSVGDLHQPQHF.